This T cell receptor beta chain is drawn from a study of T cells in Graves' hyperthyroidism and ophthalmopathy. What was amplified from RNA transcripts were TCR beta CDR3 regions. The HTBI set primed first-round TCR CDR3 RT-PCR. Each CDR3 protein gets one entry after TCRdb re-called the multiplex PCR reads with MiXCR. The sample has fewer than 650,000 distinct CDR3 sequences, approximately 15% seen once. The authors deemed Graves' hyperthyroidism stable absent ophthalmopathy progression within 18 months. The study excluded patients with uncontrolled infection, other autoimmune disease, pregnancy or lactation. The study's findings and limits: The model anticipated ophthalmopathy a median about 6.5 months pre-onset. The blood repertoire included most of the expanded thyroid clonotypes above 0.001.

V lost 8 bases and J 6 bases, leaving 17 bases between the germline ends. The CDR3 totals 14 residues. This clonotype was counted at least ten times. Its antigen is not known. Sequenced material: blood. This chain uses TRBV12-3 or TRBV12-4 with TRBJ1-5; D may be TRBD1 (6 bases). This receptor was taken from a woman aged 40 to 55 with Graves' hyperthyroidism. The CDR3 coding sequence is TGTGCCAGCTCTCCTCTACAGGGAAGTCAGCCCCAGCATTTT. It translates to CASSPLQGSQPQHF.